This T cell receptor (beta chain) was captured by sequencing in a study of shared T cell receptors in the human thymus. Only a few counts were recorded for this clone. The method was immunoSEQ multiplex PCR; TCRdb's version includes in-frame clones alone and lacks a portion of them. The data contain about 730,000 clones, approximately 85% of them singletons. These data are also associated with another study on human thymus T cells. As that report states: Corrective surgery for congenital heart defects was being performed on the healthy Finnish infants who were the donors. Thymic resections from corrective heart surgery supplied the tissue. Apparent skewing of V and J gene usage characterized both thymic and blood repertoires.

The sequencing sample was made of thymocytes. The receptor was derived from a girl less than two years old with a congenital heart defect.

The CDR3: CSVVVWGVCTDTQYF. In nucleotides, the CDR3 is TGCAGCGTTGTAGTGTGGGGGGTCTGCACAGATACGCAGTATTTT. The chain recombines TRBV29-1 with TRBJ2-3, with D perhaps matching TRBD2 (6 bases). This CDR3 is 15 amino acids long. From germline, CDR1 is SQVTM and CDR2 ANQGSEA. V lost 4 bases and J lost 1, with 15 bases in between.